This T cell receptor (beta chain) comes out of a study of shared clonotypes between healthy human individuals. Germline lookup yields CDR1 GTSNPN and CDR2 SVGIG (reference sequence). V was shortened by 0 bases and J by 0 bases, with 9 bases between the two germline ends. CDR3 size: 16 residues. Generated by immunoSEQ multiplex PCR, the TCRdb table keeps only in-frame clones and is missing some. The sample shows about half a million clones, 70% to 80% of them seen only once. Sequencing was carried out using PBMCs. The TCR comes from a woman between 40 and 55 years old in good health. Some clones in this sample may be carry-over from other donors' samples. The chain links TRBV30 to TRBJ2-6, with D unclear. CDR3 in amino acids: CAWSVGWTSGANVLTF. Written as DNA, the CDR3 is TGTGCCTGGAGTGTAGGGTGGACCTCTGGGGCCAACGTCCTGACTTTC.